The 19 T cell receptor beta chains reported below all come from one sample, sequenced in a study of tissue T cells after allogeneic stem cell transplantation (dated by TCRdb to the early 2020s). Library preparation was by the immunoSEQ multiplex PCR assay. The table was pulled from immuneACCESS by TCRdb, which kept in-frame rearrangements only. Such tables lose some clones; where checked, under half of the loss comes from unresolved V genes, and the rest has no known cause. For this sample there are 6,500 to 7,500 clones; over 45% appear just once. Nearly 4% of the sample is held by the ten biggest clonotypes. In the paper's terms, the time point label means: mouse harvest day 7 after allogeneic transplant. Mouse grafts combined 10^7 T-cell-depleted bone marrow cells with 10^6 splenic CD5+ T cells, given via tail vein injection. Source material: gut tissue. These receptors originate from a female BALB/c mouse given C57BL/6 T cells with graft-versus-host disease after an allogeneic hematopoietic cell transplant.

Turning to this clone: Each gene name is a mouse one. The read comes to an end 1 residue before the CDR3 does, leaving the germline J gene to fill in the end. The gene calls are TRBV3 and TRBJ2-1; 11 bases match TRBD2. The CDR3 length is 15 residues. Germline-derived CDR1 and CDR2 are SNHLY and FYNGKV (reference sequence). The V gene end was trimmed by 6 bases and the J gene end by 5 bases; junction bases not matched to a gene: 6. The CDR3 bases that were read are TGTGCCAGCAGTTCCGGGACTGGGGGAAATGCTGAGCAGTTC. Amino acids: CASSSGTGGNAEQF. The CDR3 as a whole reads CASSSGTGGNAEQFF.

Of note for this clone: Gene names and germline refer to mouse. Incomplete CDR3 DNA: TGCTCCAGCAGTCAATCGGGAGACAGTTCCTATAATTCGCCCCTCTAC. This translates into CSSSQSGDSSYNSPLY. The full CDR3 protein reads CSSSQSGDSSYNSPLYF. V gene TRBV23 combines with J gene TRBJ1-6; TRBD1 was called by the table and not checked on the DNA. With the read ending 1 residue before the CDR3 end, the germline J gene is used to fill in that end. TRBJ1-6 qualifies as an ORF whose function is uncertain. This CDR3 spans 17 amino acids. Germline-derived CDR1 and CDR2 are KGHTA and FQNQQP.

This clone was detected only a few times. The listed genes are named as in mouse. The CDR3 end is not reached by the read, which stops 1 residue before it; the germline J gene fills it in. The rearrangement uses TRBV26 and TRBJ1-1; TRBD1 agrees at 7 bases. CDR3 length: 14 amino acids. After removal of 3 bases from V and 5 bases from J, the junction contained 6 bases not matched to a gene. Per the germline V gene, CDR1 is KGHPV and CDR2 is FQNQEV (reference sequence). The sequenced part of the CDR3 DNA is TGTGCCAGCAGTCTCTTAGGGGGCGCGACAGAAGTCTTC. It is translated as CASSLLGGATEVF. The full CDR3 protein reads CASSLLGGATEVFF.

This clone has a handful of counts. Mouse names are used for the genes. The sequenced fragment ends 1 residue before the CDR3 boundary, so the rest is inferred from the germline J gene. The rearrangement joins TRBV16 to TRBJ2-1; 9 bases agree with TRBD1. The CDR3 extends over 15 amino acids. V was pared by 0 bases and J by 3 bases, with 0 bases of the junction left unmatched. The germline gives CDR1 SGHSA, CDR2 FRNQAP. The DNA read from the CDR3 is TGTGCAAGCAGCTTAGAACAGGGGGCCTATGCTGAGCAGTTC. It is translated as CASSLEQGAYAEQF. The CDR3, in full, reads CASSLEQGAYAEQFF. The full variable domain, completed using reference TRBV16 and TRBJ2-1, is NAGVIQTPRHKVTGKGQEATLWCEPISGHSAVFWYRQTIVQGLEFLTYFRNQAPIDDSGMPKERFSAQMPNQSHSTLKIQSTQPQDSAVYLCASSLEQGAYAEQFFGPGTRLTVL.

Notes on this clone: The genes and germline here are from mouse. The sequenced CDR3 bases are TGTGCCAGCAGTCTAATTGGGAACTCCGACTACACC. Protein product: CASSLIGNSDYT. The whole CDR3 protein is CASSLIGNSDYTF. V usage is TRBV26 and J usage is TRBJ1-2; no clear D. The CDR3 end lies 1 residue beyond the end of the read and is filled in from the germline J gene. Trimming cost V 3 bases and J 2 bases, with 7 bases left between them. CDR3 length equals 13 residues. Germline V gives CDR1 KGHPV, CDR2 FQNQEV (reference sequence).

Comment on this clone: Here the gene names and germline are mouse. Read data end 1 residue before the CDR3 end; the end is taken from the germline J gene. The chain is built from TRBV3 and TRBJ2-1, with 10 bases lining up with TRBD2. The germline gives CDR1 SNHLY, CDR2 FYNGKV (reference sequence). V dropped 5 bases and J dropped 4; count of bases not matched to a gene: 5. The CDR3 is made up of 15 amino acids. CDR3 DNA, as far as it was read: TGTGCCAGCAGCCCTCGGACTGGGGGTTATGCTGAGCAGTTC. Its translation is CASSPRTGGYAEQF. The CDR3 in full is CASSPRTGGYAEQFF.

Details on this clone: Mouse gene names and germline throughout. The read gets to within 1 residue of the CDR3 end, and the germline J gene fills in the rest. The chain uses TRBV26 and TRBJ2-2, with TRBD2 matching 10 bases. The germline V gene has CDR1 KGHPV and CDR2 FQNQEV (reference sequence). CDR3 length: 16 residues. V lost 6 bases and J lost 0; bases outside the gene matches: 4. The CDR3 region is CASRELGGANTGQLYF. The part of the CDR3 DNA that was read is TGTGCCAGCAGAGAACTGGGGGGGGCAAACACCGGGCAGCTCTAC.

Points on this clone: The germline and genes are mouse ones. With the read ending 1 residue before the CDR3 end, the germline J gene is used to fill in that end. The chain combines TRBV23 with TRBJ2-1; TRBD1 was called by the table and not checked on the DNA. In germline, CDR1 is KGHTA, CDR2 FQNQQP. The CDR3 has 15 amino acids. The part of the CDR3 DNA that was read is TGCTCCAGCAGTCAATTCCAGGGGGACTATGCTGAGCAGTTC. Amino acid sequence: CSSSQFQGDYAEQF. The whole CDR3 protein is CSSSQFQGDYAEQFF.

The table lists this clone with a few counts. Gene names and germline match the mouse. The read comes to an end 1 residue before the CDR3 does, leaving the germline J gene to fill in the end. The V call is TRBV3, the J call TRBJ1-3; weak D call: TRBD1 (5 bases). V lost 3 bases and J lost 3, with 6 bases in between. Germline lookup yields CDR1 SNHLY and CDR2 FYNGKV (reference sequence). The CDR3 has 13 amino acids. CDR3 loop: CASSFRVGNTLYF. CDR3 DNA (partial): TGTGCCAGCAGCTTCAGGGTTGGAAATACGCTCTAT.

Comments on this clone: The listed genes are named as in mouse. The read is 1 residue too short to cover the CDR3 end, so that end is filled in from the germline J gene. The chain is built from TRBV26 and TRBJ1-1; perhaps TRBD1 as D (5 bases). The CDR3 sequence is 11 residues long. V was cut by 0 bases and J by 11 bases, with 7 bases left in between. Germline CDR1 is KGHPV and CDR2 is FQNQEV (reference sequence). The CDR3 protein is CASSLSREVFF. The sequenced part of the CDR3 DNA is TGTGCCAGCAGTCTGTCCAGGGAGGTCTTC.

With respect to this clone: Genes and germline come from the mouse. The CDR3 end lies 1 residue beyond the end of the read and is filled in from the germline J gene. The rearrangement links TRBV5 to TRBJ2-4, with a weak D call TRBD1 (5 bases). This CDR3 is built from 15 residues. The V and J ends lost 1 base and 0 bases respectively, with 8 bases between them. The V gene's germline CDR1 is LGHNA and CDR2 YNLKQL (reference sequence). CDR3 bases read: TGTGCCAGCAGCCAAGGGACAACTAGTCAAAACACCTTGTAC. It yields the protein CASSQGTTSQNTLY. Given in full, the CDR3 is CASSQGTTSQNTLYF.

This clone was seen more than once but under ten times. The genes are named according to mouse. The read comes to an end 1 residue before the CDR3 does, leaving the germline J gene to fill in the end. This chain uses TRBV1 with TRBJ2-7; D remains unclear. Per the germline V gene, CDR1 is NSQYPW and CDR2 is LRSPGD (reference sequence). V was shortened by 1 base and J by 7 bases, with 5 bases between the two germline ends. This CDR3 comprises 11 residues. The sequenced part of the CDR3 DNA is TGCACCTGCAGTGCAGGATTGGAACAGTAC. It specifies CTCSAGLEQY. The CDR3, in full, reads CTCSAGLEQYF.

In regard to this clone: These gene names are mouse names. The read comes to an end 1 residue before the CDR3 does, leaving the germline J gene to fill in the end. The genes are TRBV26 and TRBJ1-6; maybe TRBD1 (6 bases). TRBJ1-6 is an ORF; its function is uncertain. Trimming shortened V by 2 bases and J by 7 bases, and 9 bases separated the two germline ends. This CDR3 comprises 14 residues. CDR1 is KGHPV and CDR2 is FQNQEV in the germline V gene (reference sequence). The part of the CDR3 DNA that was read is TGTGCCAGCAGTCTGGCAGGGGAGAATTCGCCCCTCTAC. It translates to CASSLAGENSPLY. The entire CDR3 reads CASSLAGENSPLYF.

About this clone: Gene names and germline refer to mouse. The DNA ends 1 residue before the CDR3 does, and the rest of the CDR3 is filled in from the germline J gene. This chain uses TRBV3 with TRBJ1-1; the D is unclear. CDR3 size: 13 residues. V shed 1 base and J shed 1 base, with 4 bases lying between them. Germline CDR1 and CDR2: SNHLY and FYNGKV (reference sequence). The CDR3 loop reads CASSLGGNTEVFF. The sequenced part of the CDR3 DNA is TGTGCCAGCAGCTTAGGCGGAAACACAGAAGTCTTC.

Note on this clone: The listed genes are named as in mouse. The CDR3 is cut off 1 residue early in the read; its end comes from the germline J gene. V usage is TRBV26 and J usage is TRBJ2-1, with D uncertain. Trimming took off 0 bases at V and 4 bases at J, with 1 base between the two ends. From germline, CDR1 is KGHPV and CDR2 FQNQEV (reference sequence). The CDR3 contains 12 residues. CDR3 DNA, as far as it was read: TGTGCCAGCAGTCTGTCATATGCTGAGCAGTTC. Its protein product is CASSLSYAEQF. The whole CDR3 sequence is CASSLSYAEQFF.

This clone turned up a few times. Gene and germline names: mouse. The read is 1 residue too short to cover the CDR3 end, so that end is filled in from the germline J gene. The chain links TRBV16 to TRBJ2-1; no clear D gene. Looked up from germline, CDR1 is SGHSA and CDR2 is FRNQAP. This CDR3 region has 14 residues. With 4 bases removed from V and 4 bases from J, the gap between germline ends came to 11 bases. This CDR3 is CASSSGAGYAEQFF. The CDR3 bases that were read are TGTGCAAGCAGCTCTGGAGCGGGATATGCTGAGCAGTTC. Together with reference TRBV16 and TRBJ2-1, the CDR3 gives the full variable domain: NAGVIQTPRHKVTGKGQEATLWCEPISGHSAVFWYRQTIVQGLEFLTYFRNQAPIDDSGMPKERFSAQMPNQSHSTLKIQSTQPQDSAVYLCASSSGAGYAEQFFGPGTRLTVL.

This clone turned up a few times. The genes are named according to mouse. The sequence runs out 1 residue before the end of the CDR3; the remainder is reconstructed from the germline J gene. V is TRBV23 and J is TRBJ1-4; the D segment call TRBD1 is taken from the table without a DNA check. The CDR3 extends over 15 amino acids. Germline V gene lookup returns CDR1 KGHTA and CDR2 FQNQQP. Incomplete CDR3 DNA: TGCTCCAGCAGTCAAGCCGACAGGGCCAACGAAAGATTATTT. It is translated as CSSSQADRANERLF. The complete CDR3 reads CSSSQADRANERLFF. The whole variable domain, remainder taken from reference TRBV23 and TRBJ1-4, is DAAVTQKPRYLIKMKGQEAEMKCIPEKGHTAVFWYQQKQSKELKFLIYFQNQQPLDQIDMVKERFSAVCPSSSLCSLGIRTCEAEDSALYLCSSSQADRANERLFFGHGTKLSVL.

This clone was found a few times. Any gene name here is a mouse gene name. The read terminates 1 residue before the CDR3 end, so the remaining end is supplied by the germline J gene. The chain recombines TRBV26 with TRBJ2-2; perhaps TRBD1 as D (7 bases). V gave up 4 bases and J gave up 4 bases, with 10 bases separating them. This CDR3 is 14 amino acids long. Looked up from germline, CDR1 is KGHPV and CDR2 is FQNQEV (reference sequence). Here the CDR3 reads CASSQGAGTGQLYF. Incomplete CDR3 DNA: TGTGCCAGCAGTCAGGGGGCCGGCACCGGGCAGCTCTAC.

As to this clone: The genes are named according to mouse. The read terminates 1 residue ahead of where the CDR3 ends, so the germline J gene completes it. The chain joins TRBV1 to TRBJ2-2; 7 nucleotides line up with TRBD2. The CDR3 loop spans 16 amino acids. Looked up from germline, CDR1 is NSQYPW and CDR2 is LRSPGD (reference sequence). Unmatched junction bases numbered 7, after V lost 3 bases and J lost 3 bases. The part of the CDR3 DNA that was read is TGCACCTGCAGTGCTCTCACTCTGGGGGACACCGGGCAGCTCTAC. Translation gives CTCSALTLGDTGQLY. The complete CDR3 protein is CTCSALTLGDTGQLYF.